The clone carrying this T cell receptor beta chain was seen more than once but under ten times. As yet, its antigen is unknown. In germline, CDR1 is MNHEY, CDR2 SVGAGI. V shed 0 bases, J shed 5 bases, and the junction held 8 bases outside the gene matches. This CDR3 is built from 16 residues. 60 Vbeta and 13 Jbeta primers were used in PCR. Here immunoSEQ multiplex PCR was the method, and the copy in TCRdb shows in-frame clones only, minus some. The sample has 90,000 to 120,000 clones, roughly 82% seen once. The data are from a study of cytomegalovirus exposure and HLA in healthy donors. Study-level findings and limits: Per a prior analysis, the majority of TCR beta V segments were productive roughly 87% or roughly 30% of the time. Trimming of TCR beta V- and J-genes showed a link, identified in a later analysis, to a missense DCLRE1C variant.

The sequence was collected from a male donor in good health and CMV-seronegative. The chain links TRBV6-5 to TRBJ1-1, with TRBD1 matching 8 bases. The sequenced sample was PBMCs. This CDR3 reads CASSYSTGAGGTEAFF. The CDR3 nucleotides are TGTGCCAGCAGTTACTCGACAGGGGCCGGGGGAACTGAAGCTTTCTTT.